This passage covers 25 T cell receptor beta chains from one sample sequenced in a study of low-dose radiotherapy and immunotherapy resistance in tumors. Gene-specific TRAV and TRBV primers were used for first-strand cDNA, covering alpha and beta chains. A roughly 22-cycle PCR with a constant-region primer and V-primer adapter amplified TCRs. MiXCR was run by TCRdb on the reads, yielding one entry per CDR3 protein. The sample has almost 40,000 distinct CDR3 sequences, around 30% seen once. Time point specified: before trial treatment. The sample was PBMCs, taken before treatment. The receptors originated from a male donor with gallbladder cancer.

The rearrangement joins TRBV20-1 to TRBJ2-4; D gene uncertain. The germline V gene has CDR1 DFQATT and CDR2 SNEGSKA (reference sequence). V was cut by 1 base and J by 8 bases, with 12 bases left in between. CDR3 length equals 13 residues. The CDR3 DNA is TGCAGTGCTAGAGGAGTGCGCAGTGACATTCAGTACTTC. It yields the protein CSARGVRSDIQYF.

The chain recombines TRBV5-5 with TRBJ1-2; weak D call: TRBD1 (6 bases). Germline V CDR1 and CDR2: SGHKS, YYEKEE (reference sequence). The CDR3 runs 15 residues. V shed 0 bases and J shed 6 bases, with 15 bases lying between them. The chain's CDR3 is CASSLEAAGVNGYTF. The DNA for the CDR3 is TGTGCCAGCAGCTTGGAAGCCGCAGGGGTAAATGGCTACACCTTC.

This sequence joins TRBV2 and TRBJ1-2; 8 nucleotides match TRBD1. This CDR3 is built from 12 residues. In germline, CDR1 is SNHLY, CDR2 FYNNEI. J gave up 6 bases and V 6 bases, and 3 bases lay outside the gene matches. CDR3 residues: CASSQDRDGYTF. The DNA for the CDR3 is TGTGCCAGCAGCCAGGACAGGGATGGCTACACCTTC. Together with reference TRBV2 and TRBJ1-2, the CDR3 gives the full variable domain: EPEVTQTPSHQVTQMGQEVILRCVPISNHLYFYWYRQILGQKVEFLVSFYNNEISEKSEIFDDQFSVERPDGSNFTLKIRSTKLEDSAMYFCASSQDRDGYTFGSGTRLTVV.

This clonotype was observed at least ten times. The rearrangement links TRBV2 to TRBJ2-3; possibly TRBD1 for D (5 bases). Germline-derived CDR1 and CDR2 are SNHLY and FYNNEI. V lost 2 bases, J lost 6 bases, and 18 bases lay in between. The CDR3 sequence is 16 residues long. The CDR3 here is CASSEMGQGLTDTQYF. CDR3 DNA: TGTGCCAGCAGTGAAATGGGTCAGGGTCTTACGGATACGCAGTATTTT.

For this clonotype: It is unclear where the CDR3 begins or ends on the DNA, so no DNA is shown, and the CDR3 is as TCRdb lists it. The chain links TRBV7-6 to TRBJ2-2; the D call of TRBD1 is as the table states it, not checked on the DNA. The CDR3 comprises 15 residues, both ends counted. CDR1 is SGHVS, CDR2 FNYEAQ, per germline. CDR3 residues: CASSRGDNTGELFFF.

A remark on this clonotype: One end of the junction does not line up with germline, which may come from a read error. CDR3 DNA sequence: TGTGCCAGCAGTTCGGGAGCGACATCCTATGAGCAGTACTTC. The encoded protein is CASSSGATSYEQYF. J is TRBJ2-7 and V is TRBV28, with D possibly TRBD2 on 6 matching bases. The CDR3 covers 14 residues. CDR1 is MDHEN, CDR2 SYDVKM, per germline.

This chain uses TRBV27 with TRBJ1-5; D is unclear. The V and J ends lost 4 bases and 8 bases respectively, with 15 bases between them. The CDR3 is made up of 14 amino acids. CDR1 MNHEY and CDR2 SMNVEV come from the germline V gene (reference sequence). The CDR3 spells CASSSLGGGKPQHF. The CDR3 region has the DNA TGTGCCAGCAGTTCCCTCGGAGGTGGAAAGCCCCAGCATTTT.

J is TRBJ2-7 and V is TRBV20-1; the D is unclear. Per the germline V gene, CDR1 is DFQATT and CDR2 is SNEGSKA (reference sequence). V shed 3 bases and J shed 6 bases, with 9 bases lying between them. The CDR3 is made up of 11 amino acids. As DNA, the CDR3 is TGCAGTGCTAGGGGGTCCGGCGAGCAGTACTTC. As protein: CSARGSGEQYF.

This clonotype was counted ten times or more. The rearrangement joins TRBV10-3 to TRBJ2-7; 10 bases match TRBD2. The germline CDR1 and CDR2 sequences are ENHRY and SYGVKD. The length of the CDR3 is 16 residues. The trim removed 0 bases at V and 2 bases at J, leaving 4 bases unmatched. Here the CDR3 reads CAISESGTSGAYEQYF. The DNA for the CDR3 is TGTGCCATCAGTGAGTCGGGTACTAGCGGGGCCTACGAGCAGTACTTC.

This clonotype was seen ten or more times. The chain has TRBV5-1 and TRBJ2-7; perhaps TRBD2 as D (5 bases). CDR1 SGHRS and CDR2 YFSETQ come from the germline V gene. The CDR3 contains 15 residues. V lost 0 bases and J lost 4, with 14 bases in between. For the CDR3, the DNA is TGCGCCAGCAGCTTGGATGTGACGGGGAATTACGAGCAGTACTTC. Its protein product is CASSLDVTGNYEQYF.

V usage is TRBV29-1 and J usage is TRBJ1-3; D remains ambiguous. CDR3 length: 15 residues. CDR1 SQVTM and CDR2 ANQGSEA come from the germline V gene. The germline V and J ends were trimmed by 6 bases and 0 bases, with 15 bases remaining between them. In DNA form, the CDR3 reads TGCAGCGTCCAACCCAATTCAGCCTCTGGAAACACCATATATTTT. Its protein product is CSVQPNSASGNTIYF.

Comments on this clonotype: A far larger clone is one base from this, pointing to a likely read error. The chain couples TRBV7-9 to TRBJ2-1; the D gene could be TRBD1 or TRBD2 (5 bases each). The germline CDR1 and CDR2 sequences are SEHNR and FQNEAQ (reference sequence). The V end was cut by 1 base, the J end by 10 bases, with 14 bases between. The CDR3 length is 14 residues. CDR3 region: CASSLGGALYEQFF. The CDR3 nucleotides read TGTGCCAGCAGCTTAGGAGGGGCCCTCTACGAGCAGTTCTTC. Full variable domain (outside the CDR3, taken from reference TRBV7-9 and TRBJ2-1): DTGVSQNPRHKITKRGQNVTFRCDPISEHNRLYWYRQTLGQGPEFLTYFQNEAQLEKSRLLSDRFSAERPKGSFSTLEIQRTEQGDSAMYLCASSLGGALYEQFFGPGTRLTVL.

This clonotype has a count of ten or more. This chain links TRBV29-1 with TRBJ2-7, with D possibly being TRBD1 or TRBD2 (5 bases each). Trimming took off 6 bases at V and 2 bases at J, with 11 bases between the two ends. The CDR3 extends over 12 amino acids. CDR1 and CDR2 (germline): SQVTM, ANQGSEA. CDR3 in DNA: TGCAGCGTCGGGGACGACACCTACGAGCAGTACTTC. The encoded protein is CSVGDDTYEQYF.

The chain carries TRBV6-2 or TRBV6-3 and TRBJ1-6; TRBD1 agrees at 11 bases. Germline V gene data show CDR1 as MNHEY and CDR2 as SVGEGT. The CDR3 length is 15 residues. V shed 7 bases, J shed 7 bases, and the junction held 6 bases outside the gene matches. CDR3 DNA sequence: TGTGCCAGCATCGGGACAGGGGGTACCAATTCACCCCTCCACTTT. It yields the protein CASIGTGGTNSPLHF.

The chain carries TRBV20-1 and TRBJ2-3, with 10 bases that match TRBD2. The CDR3 has 16 amino acids. CDR1 and CDR2 from the germline V gene are DFQATT and SNEGSKA (reference sequence). J lost 2 bases, V lost 4 bases, and 9 bases had no gene match. The CDR3 DNA reads as TGCAGTGCTAAACGTTTGACTAGCGGGCTCACAGATACGCAGTATTTT. Translated, it gives CSAKRLTSGLTDTQYF.

This clonotype was counted at least ten times. The rearrangement joins TRBV4-1 to TRBJ2-1, with D tentatively TRBD1 (6 bases). The CDR3 extends over 14 amino acids. Per germline, CDR1 MGHRA and CDR2 YSYEKL. V lost 3 bases and J lost 2, with 8 bases in between. In DNA form, the CDR3 reads TGCGCCAGCAGCCAGACAGGCACCTACAATGAGCAGTTCTTC. This gives the protein CASSQTGTYNEQFF.

This clonotype was counted many times. The chain uses TRBV27 and TRBJ1-5; 8 bases match TRBD1. This CDR3 is 15 amino acids long. The germline gives CDR1 MNHEY, CDR2 SMNVEV (reference sequence). The junction had 12 bases not matched to a gene; V was cut back by 5 bases and J by 9 bases. This CDR3 reads CASSQGTGARGPQHF. In DNA, the CDR3 is TGTGCCAGCAGTCAGGGGACAGGAGCTAGGGGGCCCCAGCATTTT.

The chain employs TRBV9 and TRBJ2-3, with TRBD2 identical over 8 bases. From germline, CDR1 is SGDLS and CDR2 YYNGEE. The CDR3 sequence is 16 residues long. With V trimmed by 6 bases and J by 6 bases, 15 bases remained unmatched. The chain's CDR3 is CASKRTAGRATDTQYF. CDR3 in DNA: TGTGCCAGCAAGCGAACTGCCGGGAGGGCAACGGATACGCAGTATTTT.

This clonotype showed up many times. CDR3 sequence: CASRQVTDTQYF. The CDR3 DNA sequence: TGTGCCAGCAGACAAGTCACAGATACGCAGTATTTT. This sequence joins TRBV7-9 and TRBJ2-3, with D uncertain. The germline CDR1 and CDR2 sequences are SEHNR and FQNEAQ (reference sequence). The V end lost 6 bases, the J end lost 2 bases, and 6 bases lay between the germline ends. This CDR3 has 12 residues.

On this clonotype itself: A far larger clone lies a single base away; this is likely a read error. This is likely a read error, given that the CDR3 carries no conserved phenylalanine or tryptophan at its end. V is TRBV7-2 and J is TRBJ2-7; 8 positions agree with TRBD2. From germline, CDR1 is SGHTA and CDR2 FQGNSA. CDR3 size: 15 residues. The trim removed 7 bases at V and 0 bases at J, leaving 8 bases unmatched. The DNA for the CDR3 is TGTGCCAGCAACCCGCCAGGACTAGCCTCCTACGAGCAGTACTTA. Residues: CASNPPGLASYEQYL.

The sample holds a few counts of this clonotype. The chain links TRBV29-1 to TRBJ2-6, with 11 bases that match TRBD1. Germline loops: CDR1 SQVTM, CDR2 ANQGSEA. Trimming at V came to 5 bases and at J to 0 bases, leaving 6 bases not matched to a gene. The length of the CDR3 is 17 residues. The CDR3 reads CSVIRDRGFSGANVLTF. The CDR3 nucleotides read TGCAGCGTTATCCGGGACAGGGGGTTCTCTGGGGCCAACGTCCTGACTTTC. The variable domain in full, completed from reference TRBV29-1 and TRBJ2-6, reads SAVISQKPSRDICQRGTSLTIQCQVDSQVTMMFWYRQQPGQSLTLIATANQGSEATYESGFVIDKFPISRPNLTFSTLTVSNMSPEDSSIYLCSVIRDRGFSGANVLTFGAGSRLTVL.

Turning to this clonotype: A far more abundant clone sits one base away, making this likely a read error. CDR3 bases: TGTGCCAGCAGCTTCGGGGACAGAGGCTACGAGCAGTTCTTC. Translating gives CASSFGDRGYEQFF. The V gene is TRBV5-5, the J gene TRBJ2-1; TRBD1 aligns across 7 bases. Germline CDR1 reads SGHKS; CDR2 reads YYEKEE (reference sequence). CDR3 length equals 14 residues. With V trimmed by 2 bases and J by 10 bases, 9 bases remained unmatched.

Regarding this clonotype: A far larger clone is one nucleotide away, so this likely arose from a read error. The J gene is TRBJ2-1, the V gene TRBV20-1, with D uncertain. In germline, CDR1 is DFQATT, CDR2 SNEGSKA (reference sequence). The CDR3 extends over 15 amino acids. V was shortened by 0 bases and J by 10 bases, with 19 bases between the two germline ends. CDR3 coding DNA: TGCAGTGCTAGAGACCCGACCGTGTTGACCTACGAGCAGTTCTTC. Translated, it gives CSARDPTVLTYEQFF.

This clonotype was observed a handful of times. The chain is built from TRBV14 and TRBJ2-5; the D gene is possibly TRBD1 (5 bases). The germline V gene has CDR1 SGHDN and CDR2 FVKESK. The CDR3 totals 16 residues. Trimming removed 0 bases at V and 5 bases at J, with 16 bases between. The CDR3 protein is CASSQDIKGAGETQYF. In DNA form, the CDR3 reads TGTGCCAGCAGCCAAGACATAAAAGGAGCAGGGGAGACCCAGTACTTC.

This clonotype was counted ten times or more. This sequence joins TRBV3-1 and TRBJ2-2; D gene unclear. The CDR3 is 12 residues long. The V end lost 5 bases, the J end lost 3 bases, and 4 bases lay between the germline ends. CDR1 and CDR2 (germline): LGHDT, YNNKEL (reference sequence). The CDR3 is CASSFHTGELFF. The DNA of the CDR3 is TGTGCCAGCAGCTTCCACACCGGGGAGCTGTTTTTT.